This section outlines one T cell receptor beta chain sequence together with its context. The data derive from a study of blood T cell repertoires in COVID-19. About the study: From the United States, Italy and Spain came samples of acute and convalescent COVID-19. Sample material is recorded as cDNA or gDNA derived from T cells, B-cell-depleted T cells, or PBMCs.

V lost 3 bases to trimming and J lost 4 bases; unmatched junction nucleotides: 13. The CDR3 loop spans 17 amino acids. CDR1 is MNHNS and CDR2 is SASEGT in the germline V gene. Authors' processing steps: Amplification of reference gene primers provided the estimated nucleated cell counts. Libraries were prepared by immunoSEQ multiplex PCR; TCRdb keeps only in-frame clonotypes and omits some of them. The V and J calls and clone size come from that table; D and trimming were worked out from the DNA. The data show about 190,000 clones, around 90% seen once. Sample: peripheral blood. The source of this sequence is a man aged 50-59 years with acute or convalescent COVID-19. The gene calls are TRBV6-1 and TRBJ2-3, with 7 nucleotides matching TRBD2. CDR3 loop: CASSEGGSPFFSDTQYF. In DNA form, the CDR3 reads TGTGCCAGCAGTGAGGGGGGGAGCCCTTTTTTCTCAGATACGCAGTATTTT.